These 21 T cell receptor beta chains originate from one sample sequenced in a study of blood T cell repertoires in COVID-19. The assay was immunoSEQ multiplex PCR, and TCRdb's table has in-frame clones only and misses some. The sample carries under 300,000 clones, 82% recorded once. The specimen was peripheral blood. These receptors all come from an elderly woman with active or convalescent COVID-19.

The chain joins TRBV14 to TRBJ1-1, with 8 bases aligning to TRBD1. CDR3 length equals 18 residues. The junction had 19 bases not matched to a gene; V was cut back by 5 bases and J by 5 bases. Germline CDR1 reads SGHDN; CDR2 reads FVKESK. The CDR3 bases are TGTGCCAGCAGCAAAGGAGGCAGGGGGCTTTTGTCACAGACTGAAGCTTTCTTT. This sequence encodes CASSKGGRGLLSQTEAFF.

The chain uses TRBV2 and TRBJ2-2; 9 bases are shared with TRBD1. The V gene's germline CDR1 is SNHLY and CDR2 FYNNEI. CDR3 length: 15 amino acids. V was pared by 6 bases and J by 5 bases, with 7 bases of the junction left unmatched. In nucleotides, the CDR3 is TGTGCCAGCAGCTTAACCGGGACAGGGACCGGGGAGCTGTTTTTT. Translating it yields CASSLTGTGTGELFF.

This chain connects TRBV18 to TRBJ1-1; D is possibly TRBD1 (6 bases). The V gene lost 3 bases and the J gene lost 6 bases, with 14 bases spanning the gap. The CDR3 consists of 14 residues. From germline, CDR1 is KGHSH and CDR2 LQKENI. For the CDR3, the DNA is TGTGCCAGCTCACCGAACAGGGCCAGCCCTGAAGCTTTCTTT. Its translation is CASSPNRASPEAFF.

The genes are TRBV10-3 and TRBJ1-5, with 8 bases aligning to TRBD1. The CDR3 consists of 16 residues. V dropped 3 bases and J dropped 1; count of bases not matched to a gene: 5. In germline, CDR1 is ENHRY, CDR2 SYGVKD. Here the CDR3 DNA reads TGTGCCATCAGTGATCAGGGGGCGATCAGCAATCAGCCCCAGCATTTT. It encodes CAISDQGAISNQPQHF.

The chain couples TRBV6-1 to TRBJ2-1; D not resolved. CDR1 and CDR2 from the germline V gene are MNHNS and SASEGT. There are 17 residues in the CDR3. V lost 2 bases and J lost 0, with 14 bases in between. CDR3 sequence reads: CASSERSRVGSYNEQFF. CDR3 DNA sequence: TGTGCCAGCAGTGAAAGATCCCGTGTCGGCTCCTACAATGAGCAGTTCTTC.

The rearrangement uses TRBV10-3 and TRBJ2-1; D possibly corresponds to TRBD1 (6 bases). The V gene lost 2 bases and the J gene lost 6 bases, with 11 bases spanning the gap. The CDR3 totals 14 residues. Germline V gives CDR1 ENHRY, CDR2 SYGVKD. The CDR3 DNA reads as TGTGCCATCAGTGAGAACAGGGATCCCAATGAGCAGTTCTTC. Protein: CAISENRDPNEQFF.

The rearrangement links TRBV10-3 to TRBJ2-5, with 8 positions matching TRBD2. In germline, CDR1 is ENHRY, CDR2 SYGVKD. V lost 5 bases to trimming and J lost 3 bases; unmatched junction nucleotides: 2. CDR3 length equals 13 residues. The CDR3 region is CAISSSGEETQYF. The CDR3 DNA reads TGTGCCATCAGTAGTAGCGGGGAAGAGACCCAGTACTTC.

CDR3 sequence reads: CASSPQAGGSTDTQYF. DNA for the CDR3: TGTGCCAGCTCACCACAGGCAGGGGGAAGCACAGATACGCAGTATTTT. The V gene is TRBV18, the J gene TRBJ2-3; 7 bases agree with TRBD1. In germline, CDR1 is KGHSH, CDR2 LQKENI. Unmatched junction bases numbered 4, after V lost 1 base and J lost 0 bases. The CDR3 totals 16 residues. Supplemented by reference TRBV18 and TRBJ2-3, the full variable domain reads NAGVMQNPRHLVRRRGQEARLRCSPMKGHSHVYWYRQLPEEGLKFMVYLQKENIIDESGMPKERFSAEFPKEGPSILRIQQVVRGDSAAYFCASSPQAGGSTDTQYFGPGTRLTVL.

The chain recombines TRBV29-1 with TRBJ2-3, with D unclear. Per germline, CDR1 SQVTM and CDR2 ANQGSEA. V was cut by 3 bases and J by 2 bases, with 12 bases left in between. This CDR3 is built from 14 residues. The CDR3 here is CSVDWAGTTDTQYF. The CDR3 region has the DNA TGCAGCGTTGATTGGGCAGGCACCACAGATACGCAGTATTTT.

This clone came up a few times. This chain joins TRBV27 and TRBJ1-3, with 8 bases that match TRBD1. V trimming: 6 bases; J trimming: 0 bases; junction bases outside the gene matches: 7. The CDR3 runs 16 residues. CDR1 MNHEY and CDR2 SMNVEV come from the germline V gene (reference sequence). This CDR3 reads CASRRTGTVSGNTIYF. The CDR3 DNA is TGTGCCAGCAGGCGGACAGGGACAGTCTCTGGAAACACCATATATTTT.

The J gene is TRBJ1-5, the V gene TRBV11-2; D is undetermined. CDR3 length: 15 residues. Germline-derived CDR1 and CDR2 are SGHAT and FQNNGV. Trimming shortened V by 5 bases and J by 0 bases, and 11 bases separated the two germline ends. CDR3 sequence reads: CASSRQGYSNQPQHF. CDR3 nucleotide sequence: TGTGCCAGCAGCAGACAAGGTTATAGCAATCAGCCCCAGCATTTT. The full variable domain, its missing parts supplied by reference TRBV11-2 and TRBJ1-5, is EAGVAQSPRYKIIEKRQSVAFWCNPISGHATLYWYQQILGQGPKLLIQFQNNGVVDDSQLPKDRFSAERLKGVDSTLKIQPAKLEDSAVYLCASSRQGYSNQPQHFGDGTRLSIL.

The chain's CDR3 is CASSDSLRMGSYNEQFF. The CDR3 nucleotides are TGTGCCAGCAGTGACTCCTTGCGGATGGGCTCCTACAATGAGCAGTTCTTC. The gene calls are TRBV6-4 and TRBJ2-1, with unresolved D. Germline V CDR1 and CDR2: MRHNA, SNTAGT. This CDR3 is built from 17 residues. Trimming removed 0 bases from V and 0 bases from J, with 12 bases in between.

This clone was found once. The chain couples TRBV5-4 to TRBJ1-5; no reliable D call. The V end lost 0 bases, the J end lost 4 bases, and 8 bases lay between the germline ends. CDR3 length equals 14 residues. Germline CDR1 reads SGHNT; CDR2 reads YYREEE (reference sequence). The CDR3 region is CASSLAGKNQPQHF. CDR3 sequence (DNA): TGTGCCAGCAGCTTGGCCGGGAAAAATCAGCCCCAGCATTTT. The full variable domain, completed using reference TRBV5-4 and TRBJ1-5, is ETGVTQSPTHLIKTRGQQVTLRCSSQSGHNTVSWYQQALGQGPQFIFQYYREEENGRGNFPPRFSGLQFPNYSSELNVNALELDDSALYLCASSLAGKNQPQHFGDGTRLSIL.

This clone was counted many times. This chain joins TRBV27 and TRBJ1-3; the D is unclear. CDR3 length: 15 amino acids. Trimming took 4 bases from V and 4 from J, leaving 14 bases between them. The germline V gene encodes CDR1 MNHEY and CDR2 SMNVEV (reference sequence). This CDR3 is CASSSQTTGGNTIYF. The CDR3 DNA is TGTGCCAGCAGTTCACAGACAACGGGAGGAAACACCATATATTTT.

In this sample, this clone turned up once. This rearrangement joins TRBV5-1 to TRBJ1-1; weak D call: TRBD1 (5 bases). The CDR3 covers 12 residues. CDR1 and CDR2 (germline): SGHRS, YFSETQ. V was trimmed by 4 bases and J by 12 bases, leaving 16 bases between them. This chain's CDR3 is CASSLEVGPTFF. The CDR3 DNA follows: TGCGCCAGCAGCCTCGAGGTGGGGCCAACTTTCTTT.

The genes are TRBV3-1 (or the pseudogene TRBV3-2) and TRBJ2-5; weak D call: TRBD1 (6 bases). The CDR3 loop spans 14 amino acids. The V and J ends lost 4 bases and 2 bases respectively, with 11 bases between them. CDR1 is LGHDT, CDR2 YNNKEL, per germline (reference sequence). The CDR3 nucleotides read TGTGCCAGCAGCCCTACAGGGATACAAGAGACCCAGTACTTC. Protein: CASSPTGIQETQYF.

The V call is TRBV5-1, the J call TRBJ2-1; 10 positions match TRBD2. Trimming removed 0 bases from V and 7 bases from J; junction bases left unmatched: 4. Germline V CDR1 and CDR2: SGHRS, YFSETQ. This CDR3 is built from 15 residues. CDR3 coding DNA: TGCGCCAGCAGCTTGGCCCGGACTAGCGGTAATGAGCAGTTCTTC. Translation gives CASSLARTSGNEQFF.

The chain is built from TRBV5-1 and TRBJ2-5; 9 nucleotides align to TRBD1. Germline loops: CDR1 SGHRS, CDR2 YFSETQ. Trimming removed 5 bases from V and 2 bases from J; junction bases left unmatched: 4. This CDR3 spans 14 amino acids. CDR3 DNA sequence: TGCGCCAGCAGTGGGACAGGGCAACAAGAGACCCAGTACTTC. Its protein is CASSGTGQQETQYF.

This chain uses TRBV28 with TRBJ1-2; weak D call: TRBD1 (6 bases). This CDR3 is built from 15 residues. The germline gives CDR1 MDHEN, CDR2 SYDVKM. V was clipped by 7 bases and J by 2 bases, with 17 bases between them. CDR3 protein: CASTYSPGQNYGYTF. DNA for the CDR3: TGTGCCAGCACGTACTCCCCGGGACAAAACTATGGCTACACCTTC.

The genes are TRBV20-1 and TRBJ1-2, with 9 bases aligning to TRBD1. The CDR3 has 15 amino acids. The V gene end was trimmed by 6 bases and the J gene end by 5 bases; junction bases not matched to a gene: 13. From germline, CDR1 is DFQATT and CDR2 SNEGSKA (reference sequence). The CDR3 coding sequence is TGCAGTGCAAGTTCCCGGGACAGGGTGGATTATGGCTACACCTTC. The encoded protein is CSASSRDRVDYGYTF.

The chain carries TRBV28 and TRBJ2-2; possible D gene TRBD1, 6 bases. This CDR3 comprises 13 residues. Germline V lookup: CDR1 MDHEN, CDR2 SYDVKM. The germline V and J ends were trimmed by 6 bases and 6 bases, with 11 bases remaining between them. The CDR3 DNA reads TGTGCCAGCAGACAGGGTTTGCCCGGGGAGCTGTTTTTT. Translating gives CASRQGLPGELFF.